This is a list of T cell receptor beta chains from one sample in a study of PD-1 blockade in mismatch repair-deficient tumors. Produced via immunoSEQ multiplex PCR; TCRdb's table is partial and in-frame only. The repertoire holds under 95,000 clones, with 80% to 90% as singletons. Source: peripheral blood, taken 44 weeks after starting pembrolizumab. The source is an adult with mismatch repair-deficient cancer. CDR3s include the opening cysteine and the closing phenylalanine or tryptophan. A D gene is named only where the DNA matches it firmly. Not all rows give a size; the values are once, few, many and, for expanded clones, a class.

cdr3_aa: CATSRGSLQGNYGYTF; cdr3_nt: TGTGCCACCAGCAGAGGAAGCTTACAGGGGAACTATGGCTACACCTTC; d_call: TRBD1; clone_size: few; j_call: TRBJ1-2; v_call: TRBV15
cdr3_aa: CASSLGSGRTDTQYF; cdr3_nt: TGTGCTAGCAGCTTAGGCAGCGGACGAACAGATACGCAGTATTTT; d_call: -; clone_size: few; j_call: TRBJ2-3; v_call: TRBV7-7
cdr3_aa: CASSLTELTRETQYF; cdr3_nt: TGTGCCAGCAGCTTGACAGAATTAACAAGGGAGACCCAGTACTTC; d_call: -; clone_size: -; j_call: TRBJ2-5; v_call: TRBV7-8
cdr3_aa: CAWSVSSEQYF; cdr3_nt: TGTGCCTGGAGTGTTTCGTCCGAGCAGTACTTC; d_call: -; clone_size: -; j_call: TRBJ2-7; v_call: TRBV30
cdr3_aa: CAWSKTPNTEAFF; cdr3_nt: TGTGCCTGGAGTAAAACACCGAACACTGAAGCTTTCTTT; d_call: -; clone_size: -; j_call: TRBJ1-1; v_call: TRBV30
cdr3_aa: CASSLWSKPQSGELFF; cdr3_nt: TGTGCCAGCAGCTTATGGAGTAAACCTCAATCCGGGGAGCTGTTTTTT; d_call: -; clone_size: -; j_call: TRBJ2-2; v_call: TRBV7-6
cdr3_aa: CASSSRTGNEQYF; cdr3_nt: TGTGCCAGTAGTTCTCGGACTGGGAACGAGCAGTACTTC; d_call: -; clone_size: few; j_call: TRBJ2-7; v_call: TRBV19
cdr3_aa: CASSDILRGKGNQPQHF; cdr3_nt: TGTGCCAGCAGTGACATCCTTAGGGGAAAGGGGAATCAGCCCCAGCATTTT; d_call: -; clone_size: -; j_call: TRBJ1-5; v_call: TRBV6-1
cdr3_aa: CASTKPRDRVYGYTF; cdr3_nt: TGTGCCAGCACCAAACCTCGGGACAGGGTCTATGGCTACACCTTC; d_call: TRBD1; clone_size: once; j_call: TRBJ1-2; v_call: TRBV7-2
cdr3_aa: CASSPRWETGGSIF; cdr3_nt: TGTGCCAGCAGTCCCCGGTGGGAGACTGGGGGGTCGATCTTC; d_call: -; clone_size: -; j_call: TRBJ2-1; v_call: TRBV7-2
cdr3_aa: CASDWTGRNTEAFF; cdr3_nt: TGTGCCAGTGATTGGACAGGGAGGAACACTGAAGCTTTCTTT; d_call: TRBD1; clone_size: -; j_call: TRBJ1-1; v_call: TRBV19
cdr3_aa: CASSATDGIRFF; cdr3_nt: TGTGCCAGCAGCGCGACGGACGGGATTAGGTTTTTT; d_call: -; clone_size: -; j_call: TRBJ1-4; v_call: TRBV9
cdr3_aa: CASSSGGRRAGELFF; cdr3_nt: TGTGCCAGCAGCTCCGGGGGAAGGAGGGCCGGGGAGCTGTTTTTT; d_call: -; clone_size: medium-sized; j_call: TRBJ2-2; v_call: TRBV5-4
cdr3_aa: CASSPTGHGYTF; cdr3_nt: TGTGCCAGCAGTCCGACAGGGCATGGCTACACCTTC; d_call: TRBD1; clone_size: -; j_call: TRBJ1-2; v_call: TRBV6-5
cdr3_aa: CASSLGQDSDTQYF; cdr3_nt: TGTGCCAGCAGCTTAGGGCAGGACTCAGATACGCAGTATTTT; d_call: -; clone_size: -; j_call: TRBJ2-3; v_call: TRBV5-6
cdr3_aa: CASSSNPYRGRQTQYF; cdr3_nt: TGTGCCAGCAGTTCAAATCCGTACAGGGGGCGGCAGACCCAGTACTTC; d_call: TRBD1; clone_size: -; j_call: TRBJ2-5; v_call: TRBV7-2
cdr3_aa: CASADRGPEKLFF; cdr3_nt: TGTGCCAGTGCGGACAGGGGGCCAGAAAAACTGTTTTTT; d_call: TRBD1; clone_size: -; j_call: TRBJ1-4; v_call: TRBV19
cdr3_aa: CASSAGVSSYNEQFF; cdr3_nt: TGTGCCAGCAGTGCCGGCGTAAGCTCCTACAATGAGCAGTTCTTC; d_call: -; clone_size: -; j_call: TRBJ2-1; v_call: TRBV2
cdr3_aa: CASSPRDQGYEQYF; cdr3_nt: TGTGCCAGCTCACCACGGGACCAGGGTTACGAGCAGTACTTC; d_call: -; clone_size: -; j_call: TRBJ2-7; v_call: TRBV18
cdr3_aa: CAWSVWQGGEQYF; cdr3_nt: TGTGCCTGGAGTGTATGGCAGGGCGGCGAGCAGTACTTC; d_call: -; clone_size: few; j_call: TRBJ2-7; v_call: TRBV30
cdr3_aa: CASSPNTDTQYF; cdr3_nt: TGTGCCAGCAGCCCCAACACAGATACGCAGTATTTT; d_call: -; clone_size: -; j_call: TRBJ2-3; v_call: TRBV6-5
cdr3_aa: CASSLRDPLEGEQFF; cdr3_nt: TGCGCCAGCAGCTTACGGGACCCCCTAGAGGGTGAGCAGTTCTTC; d_call: -; clone_size: -; j_call: TRBJ2-1; v_call: TRBV5-1
cdr3_aa: CASSSRTSGSYNEQFF; cdr3_nt: TGTGCCAGCAGCTCAAGGACTAGCGGGAGCTACAATGAGCAGTTCTTC; d_call: TRBD2; clone_size: -; j_call: TRBJ2-1; v_call: TRBV7-2
cdr3_aa: CASSPMEGAGYGYTF; cdr3_nt: TGTGCCAGCAGCCCAATGGAGGGGGCGGGCTATGGCTACACCTTC; d_call: TRBD1; clone_size: -; j_call: TRBJ1-2; v_call: TRBV5-4
cdr3_aa: CASSKTGMSTDTQYF; cdr3_nt: TGTGCCAGCAGTAAGACAGGGATGAGCACAGATACGCAGTATTTT; d_call: TRBD1; clone_size: few; j_call: TRBJ2-3; v_call: TRBV6-6
cdr3_aa: CASSLELAGRDEQFF; cdr3_nt: TGCGCCAGCAGCTTGGAACTAGCGGGACGGGATGAGCAGTTCTTC; d_call: TRBD2; clone_size: -; j_call: TRBJ2-1; v_call: TRBV5-1
cdr3_aa: CASNLLGGMSDTEAFF; cdr3_nt: TGTGCCAGCAACCTACTTGGGGGTATGAGTGACACTGAAGCTTTCTTT; d_call: -; clone_size: -; j_call: TRBJ1-1; v_call: TRBV11-2
cdr3_aa: CASSVPGDRRTYEQYF; cdr3_nt: TGTGCCAGTAGTGTCCCCGGAGACAGGCGAACCTACGAGCAGTACTTC; d_call: -; clone_size: -; j_call: TRBJ2-7; v_call: TRBV19
cdr3_aa: CASSRSAFGSYNEQFF; cdr3_nt: TGCGCCAGCTCTCGTAGTGCATTTGGCTCCTACAATGAGCAGTTCTTC; d_call: -; clone_size: -; j_call: TRBJ2-1; v_call: TRBV5-1
cdr3_aa: CASSTRVFTGELFF; cdr3_nt: TGTGCCAGCAGCACCAGGGTTTTCACCGGGGAGCTGTTTTTT; d_call: -; clone_size: once; j_call: TRBJ2-2; v_call: TRBV5-8
cdr3_aa: CASSLKGPSNEKLFF; cdr3_nt: TGCGCCAGCAGCTTGAAGGGACCGTCTAATGAAAAACTGTTTTTT; d_call: -; clone_size: -; j_call: TRBJ1-4; v_call: TRBV5-1
cdr3_aa: CAISARGDTSDTQYF; cdr3_nt: TGTGCCATCAGCGCGAGAGGGGACACTTCAGATACGCAGTATTTT; d_call: -; clone_size: once; j_call: TRBJ2-3; v_call: TRBV10-3
cdr3_aa: CASSPWEDSYEQYF; cdr3_nt: TGTGCCAGCAGTCCCTGGGAGGACTCCTACGAGCAGTACTTC; d_call: -; clone_size: -; j_call: TRBJ2-7; v_call: TRBV27
cdr3_aa: CASSVGGGGGLSEEQYF; cdr3_nt: TGTGCCAGCAGCGTAGGAGGGGGGGGAGGACTGTCGGAAGAGCAGTACTTC; d_call: -; clone_size: -; j_call: TRBJ2-7; v_call: TRBV9
cdr3_aa: CASSARGQGYGYTF; cdr3_nt: TGTGCCAGCAGTGCGCGGGGACAGGGGTATGGCTACACCTTC; d_call: TRBD1; clone_size: -; j_call: TRBJ1-2; v_call: TRBV6-1
cdr3_aa: CSVEGTGGYGYTF; cdr3_nt: TGCAGCGTTGAGGGCACAGGGGGCTATGGCTACACCTTC; d_call: TRBD1; clone_size: -; j_call: TRBJ1-2; v_call: TRBV29-1
cdr3_aa: CASRLLVGNEQFF; cdr3_nt: TGTGCCAGCAGACTACTAGTTGGAAATGAGCAGTTCTTC; d_call: -; clone_size: -; j_call: TRBJ2-1; v_call: TRBV6-6
cdr3_aa: CASSLTDRVDTQYF; cdr3_nt: TGTGCCAGCTCACTTACGGACAGGGTTGATACGCAGTATTTT; d_call: TRBD1; clone_size: -; j_call: TRBJ2-3; v_call: TRBV18
cdr3_aa: CASSQELDTDTQYF; cdr3_nt: TGTGCCAGCAGCCAAGAGCTAGATACAGATACGCAGTATTTT; d_call: -; clone_size: -; j_call: TRBJ2-3; v_call: TRBV4-2
cdr3_aa: CASSWTGLNIQYF; cdr3_nt: TGTGCCAGCTCATGGACAGGGTTAAACATTCAGTACTTC; d_call: TRBD1; clone_size: -; j_call: TRBJ2-4; v_call: TRBV6-1
cdr3_aa: CASSQESPTNEKLFF; cdr3_nt: TGCGCCAGCAGCCAAGAATCACCAACTAATGAAAAACTGTTTTTT; d_call: -; clone_size: -; j_call: TRBJ1-4; v_call: TRBV4-3
cdr3_aa: CASSSSGPDRGYTF; cdr3_nt: TGTGCCAGCAGCTCATCGGGACCGGATCGTGGCTACACCTTC; d_call: -; clone_size: -; j_call: TRBJ1-2; v_call: TRBV6-5
cdr3_aa: CASSRGNEQFF; cdr3_nt: TGTGCCAGCAGCCGGGGGAATGAGCAGTTCTTC; d_call: -; clone_size: -; j_call: TRBJ2-1; v_call: TRBV6-5
cdr3_aa: CASSLEGAYNQPQHF; cdr3_nt: TGCGCCAGCAGCTTGGAGGGGGCCTACAATCAGCCCCAGCATTTT; d_call: TRBD1; clone_size: -; j_call: TRBJ1-5; v_call: TRBV5-1
cdr3_aa: CASHGTTDTQYF; cdr3_nt: TGTGCCAGCCACGGAACCACAGATACGCAGTATTTT; d_call: -; clone_size: -; j_call: TRBJ2-3; v_call: TRBV6-1
cdr3_aa: CASRSRVGPNTEAFF; cdr3_nt: TGTGCCAGCAGGTCCCGTGTAGGGCCGAACACTGAAGCTTTCTTT; d_call: -; clone_size: -; j_call: TRBJ1-1; v_call: TRBV11-2
cdr3_aa: CASSQGDRENSPLHF; cdr3_nt: TGTGCCAGCAGCCAAGGTGATAGGGAGAATTCACCCCTCCACTTT; d_call: -; clone_size: -; j_call: TRBJ1-6; v_call: TRBV4-2
cdr3_aa: CASAGLMNTEAFF; cdr3_nt: TGTGCCAGTGCGGGACTTATGAACACTGAAGCTTTCTTT; d_call: -; clone_size: -; j_call: TRBJ1-1; v_call: TRBV6-5
cdr3_aa: CASSQDSGEARNTQYF; cdr3_nt: TGTGCCAGCAGCCAAGATTCGGGGGAAGCTCGGAATACGCAGTATTTT; d_call: -; clone_size: -; j_call: TRBJ2-3; v_call: TRBV4-2